Following are 6 T cell receptor beta chains from one sample sequenced in a study of human T cells and chemical hapten exposure. MiXCR, applied by TCRdb to the RACE reads, yields one record per CDR3 protein. The sample yields around 130,000 distinct CDR3 sequences, approximately 9.1% seen once. Time point in this sample: healthy volunteer bleed at 2 weeks. It was unfractionated whole blood from which total RNA was extracted. Sequencing was carried out using whole blood. Every receptor here comes from a male donor in good health. Some clones in this sample may be carry-over from other donors' samples.

This clonotype showed up many times. This chain connects TRBV9 to TRBJ2-7; 14 bases match TRBD2. After removal of 4 bases from V and 5 bases from J, the junction contained 14 bases not matched to a gene. The germline CDR1 and CDR2 sequences are SGDLS and YYNGEE. This CDR3 comprises 18 residues. The CDR3 spells CASSPRRGTSGSIDEQYF. Written as DNA, the CDR3 is TGTGCCAGCAGCCCAAGGCGTGGGACTAGCGGGAGTATCGACGAGCAGTACTTC.

The chain couples TRBV7-9 to TRBJ2-7, with TRBD1 matching 11 bases. The V gene's germline CDR1 is SEHNR and CDR2 FQNEAQ (reference sequence). The CDR3 has 14 amino acids. With 7 bases clipped from V and 7 bases from J, the junction kept 9 bases outside the gene matches. CDR3 DNA sequence: TGTGCCAGCACTCCGGGACAGGGGGGTAAAGAGCAGTACTTC. Its translation: CASTPGQGGKEQYF.

The chain links TRBV7-2 to TRBJ1-5, with a weak D call TRBD1 (5 bases). The CDR3 runs to 16 residues. The germline CDR1 and CDR2 sequences are SGHTA and FQGNSA. V dropped 0 bases and J dropped 0 bases, with 9 bases sitting between them. The CDR3 bases are TGTGCCAGCAGCTTAGCGGGACCCTATAGCAATCAGCCCCAGCATTTT. The encoded protein is CASSLAGPYSNQPQHF.

This chain links TRBV6-5 with TRBJ1-2, with TRBD1 matching 7 bases. V shed 6 bases, J shed 5 bases, and the junction held 9 bases outside the gene matches. The germline CDR1 and CDR2 sequences are MNHEY and SVGAGI. CDR3 size: 14 residues. CDR3 DNA sequence: TGTGCCAGCAGAGACGGACAGGCTGTTTATGGCTACACCTTC. It yields the protein CASRDGQAVYGYTF.

The V gene is TRBV5-1, the J gene TRBJ2-7; D is ambiguous. Germline V gene sequence: CDR1 SGHRS, CDR2 YFSETQ. V lost 5 bases to trimming and J lost 2 bases, with 17 bases between them. The CDR3 length is 15 residues. In nucleotides, the CDR3 is TGCGCCAGCAGACCTACAACGGATACGGCCTACGAGCAGTACTTC. Amino acids: CASRPTTDTAYEQYF.

This clonotype was counted a few times. Compared with germline, one end of the junction differs, possibly owing to a read error. CDR3 residues: CASTWPGLAGGLSPAYSEQFF. CDR3 DNA: TGTGCCAGCACTTGGCCGGGACTAGCGGGGGGGCTGTCACCAGCTTACAGTGAGCAGTTCTTC. V and J are TRBV6-2 or TRBV6-3 and TRBJ2-1; 16 nucleotides agree with TRBD2. This CDR3 has 21 amino acids. Germline V CDR1 and CDR2: MNHEY, SVGEGT.